The clone carrying this T cell receptor beta chain was picked up many times. Its antigen is still unknown. Molecules of cDNA were individually given unique molecular identifiers that were attached to them. TCRdb re-called the 5' RACE reads through MiXCR, storing one row per CDR3 protein. The table includes under 45,000 distinct CDR3 sequences, over 5% detected once. The sample belongs to a study of early T cells in non-severe SARS-CoV-2 infection. The overall study: Chains were not paired, and sequencing was done on bulk RNA from unsorted whole blood.

V was clipped by 0 bases and J by 1 base, with 16 bases between them. The V gene's germline CDR1 is MNHEY and CDR2 SMNVEV (reference sequence). The CDR3 has 18 amino acids. Study observations and caveats: Private and CD4 specificities were missed by VDJdb matching, which favored anti-spike CD8 responses.

The sequencing here drew on whole blood, taken at baseline. The sequence derives from an adult who was a healthcare worker with PCR-confirmed SARS-CoV-2 infection or an uninfected control (not recorded which). This chain uses TRBV27 with TRBJ1-5; D gene ambiguous. Here the CDR3 reads CASSLSIQWGGSNQPQHF. CDR3 nucleotide sequence: TGTGCCAGCAGTTTATCGATCCAATGGGGTGGGAGCAATCAGCCCCAGCATTTT.